The present TCR beta chain was sequenced within a study of T-cell reconstitution after alpha-beta-depleted transplantation in children. Study outcomes and limitations: When one year had passed after transplant, most T-cell counts and diversity came from newly produced T cells. Recipient T cells and thymic progenitors that survived were the source of the high TCRbeta diversity seen at day 60 in some patients. Several hundred expanded graft clones reportedly gave rise to the alpha-beta T cells present about two months after transplant.

A library of TCRbeta sequences, prepared with unique molecular identifiers, was generated. TCRdb redid the calling of the PCR reads with MiXCR, one entry per CDR3 protein. Of around 270,000 distinct CDR3 sequences in the sample, roughly 9.1% are singletons; the top ten hold 7.5%. Losses at the gene ends were 5 bases for V and 6 bases for J; bases not matched to a gene: 4. CDR3 length: 12 residues. CDR1 is DFQATT, CDR2 SNEGSKA, per germline (reference sequence). There are many counts of this clonotype. Its antigen is not known. The sample here was PBMCs, taken before TCRalphabeta/CD19-depleted stem cell transplant. V and J are TRBV20-1 and TRBJ1-5, with TRBD1 identical over 7 bases. The source is a boy less than two years old with acute myeloid leukemia, due to receive a stem cell transplant. CDR3 in DNA: TGCAGTGCTCGACAGGGTGGTCAGCCCCAGCATTTT. This translates into CSARQGGQPQHF.